This record looks at one T cell receptor beta chain sequence and its context. This CDR3 region has 15 residues. Germline V gene data show CDR1 as MNHEY and CDR2 as SVGAGI. V lost 10 bases to trimming and J lost 5 bases; unmatched junction nucleotides: 10. These data belong to a study of blood T cell repertoires in COVID-19. Looking at the study overall: Sources were T cells, B-cell-depleted T cells, or PBMCs; the material itself was cDNA or gDNA.

Profiling relied on immunoSEQ multiplex PCR, and the TCRdb table lists in-frame clones only, not all of them. The sample has about 270,000 clones; around 83% are singletons. The chain uses TRBV6-5 and TRBJ1-6; 8 nucleotides agree with TRBD1. The sample was peripheral blood. This clonotype was obtained from an elderly man with acute or convalescent COVID-19. CDR3 DNA sequence: TGTGCCACCCAGCGGACAGGGACAAATAATTCACCCCTCCACTTT. This encodes CATQRTGTNNSPLHF.